Shown below are 32 T cell receptor beta chains from a single sample sequenced in a study of tumor and adjacent non-tumor tissue in lung cancer. The library came from three nested PCR rounds adapted from ARM-PCR protocols. TCRdb ran MiXCR on the multiplex PCR reads and lists one entry per CDR3 protein. In the table there are under 100,000 distinct CDR3 sequences, approximately 71% of which are singletons. The template was RNA from unsorted bulk tissue. What was sequenced was lung tumor tissue. All receptors derive from a woman in her 70s with non-small cell lung cancer.

As concerns this clonotype: A much larger clone sits a single nucleotide away, making a read error possible. This chain links TRBV28 with TRBJ2-7; 7 bases fit TRBD1. The CDR3 contains 15 residues. Germline lookup yields CDR1 MDHEN and CDR2 SYDVKM. Unmatched junction bases numbered 10, after V lost 6 bases and J lost 2 bases. In DNA form, the CDR3 reads TGTGCCAGCAGGAACAGGGGCTGGTACACCTACGAGCAGTACTTC. Its protein product is CASRNRGWYTYEQYF.

The table lists this clonotype with many counts. This chain uses TRBV28 with TRBJ2-7; no clear D. Trimming shortened V by 4 bases and J by 5 bases, and 9 bases separated the two germline ends. The germline gives CDR1 MDHEN, CDR2 SYDVKM. The CDR3 length is 12 residues. This CDR3 reads CASSSSMDEQYF. CDR3 coding DNA: TGTGCCAGCAGTTCCTCGATGGACGAGCAGTACTTC.

Notes on this clonotype: Relative to the germline gene, one junction end is altered; a read error may explain this. The rearrangement joins TRBV6-6 to TRBJ1-3; D is perhaps TRBD1 (6 bases). The length of the CDR3 is 15 residues. Per the germline V gene, CDR1 is MNHNY and CDR2 is SVGAGI (reference sequence). The CDR3 DNA reads as TGTGCCGGCAGTTCACAGGGCCAAATTGGAAACACCATATATTTT. Its protein product is CAGSSQGQIGNTIYF.

Relative to its sample, this clonotype is medium-sized. The chain recombines TRBV10-1 with TRBJ2-5; weak D call: TRBD2 (6 bases). Germline loops: CDR1 WNHNN, CDR2 SYGVQD (reference sequence). This CDR3 spans 16 amino acids. Trimming left V 0 bases short and J 2 bases short, with 13 bases between. The CDR3 protein is CASSESKVGGQETQYF. DNA for the CDR3: TGCGCCAGCAGTGAGTCGAAGGTTGGGGGGCAAGAGACCCAGTACTTC.

Of note for this clonotype: Since a much larger clone is just one base distant, this may be a read error. The chain has TRBV20-1 and TRBJ2-7; D remains ambiguous. CDR1 and CDR2 from the germline V gene are DFQATT and SNEGSKA (reference sequence). This CDR3 region has 11 residues. Trimming stripped 1 base from V and 7 bases from J, with 8 bases between. The CDR3 spells CSARGKWEQYF. The DNA for the CDR3 is TGCAGTGCTAGAGGGAAATGGGAGCAGTACTTC.

The sample holds a few counts of this clonotype. The gene calls are TRBV20-1 and TRBJ2-1; D might be TRBD1 or TRBD2, each matching 7 bases. The CDR3 has 15 amino acids. Germline V gene sequence: CDR1 DFQATT, CDR2 SNEGSKA (reference sequence). V lost 0 bases and J 6 bases, leaving 15 bases between the germline ends. In DNA form, the CDR3 reads TGCAGTGCTAGAGATATCGGCAGGGGGGGCAATGAGCAGTTCTTC. It translates to CSARDIGRGGNEQFF.

On this clonotype itself: It may be a read error: a sequence one base away is much more abundant. CDR3 nucleotide sequence: TGTGCCTGCTGGCCGAGGTCGGGAGACAGGGACTATGGCTACACCTTC. The encoded protein is CACWPRSGDRDYGYTF. The gene calls are TRBV30 and TRBJ1-2; 7 nucleotides agree with TRBD1. The CDR3 sequence is 16 residues long. V shed 6 bases, J shed 3 bases, and the junction held 16 bases outside the gene matches. The V gene's germline CDR1 is GTSNPN and CDR2 SVGIG (reference sequence).

To note about this clonotype: A much larger clonotype is one base distant, so this may be a read error. The chain employs TRBV14 and TRBJ2-5, with D unresolved. The CDR3 contains 16 residues. CDR1 SGHDN and CDR2 FVKESK come from the germline V gene. Here the CDR3 DNA reads TGTGCCAGCAGCCAACGCTCTCGTAAAACTCAAGAGAACCAGTACTTC. This translates into CASSQRSRKTQENQYF.

This clonotype was seen more than once but under ten times. This chain joins TRBV7-8 and TRBJ2-2; D could derive from TRBD1 or TRBD2 (5 bases each). V was cut by 2 bases and J by 7 bases, with 14 bases left in between. The germline gives CDR1 SGHVS, CDR2 FQNEAQ. The CDR3 spans 15 residues. CDR3 residues: CASSLFRGTSGELFF. As DNA, the CDR3 is TGTGCCAGCAGCTTATTTCGAGGGACCAGCGGGGAGCTGTTTTTT.

In regard to this clonotype: A read error may be the cause here, since a much bigger clone is one base away. V and J are TRBV28 and TRBJ1-2; unclear D gene. V lost 6 bases and J 3 bases, leaving 8 bases between the germline ends. The CDR3 covers 12 residues. Per germline, CDR1 MDHEN and CDR2 SYDVKM. The DNA of the CDR3 is TGTGCCAGCAGGGCAATTGACTATGGCTACACCTTC. Encoded protein: CASRAIDYGYTF.

The chain recombines TRBV12-3 or TRBV12-4 with TRBJ1-5; 7 positions agree with TRBD1. V trimming: 7 bases; J trimming: 2 bases; junction bases outside the gene matches: 8. The CDR3 spans 15 residues. CDR3 residues: CASNLGQVGNQPQHF. The DNA of the CDR3 is TGTGCCAGCAATCTTGGACAGGTAGGCAATCAGCCCCAGCATTTT.

Comments on this clonotype: A much larger clone lies a single base off, so this may be a read error. J is TRBJ2-3 and V is TRBV5-1; possible D gene TRBD2, 6 bases. The germline V gene has CDR1 SGHRS and CDR2 YFSETQ. This CDR3 comprises 15 residues. V shed 4 bases and J shed 9 bases, with 21 bases lying between them. CDR3 bases: TGCGCCAGCAGCCCCGCAACGGGAGAAGGAGAAACGCAGTATTTT. The encoded protein is CASSPATGEGETQYF. Full variable domain (missing parts from reference TRBV5-1 and TRBJ2-3): KAGVTQTPRYLIKTRGQQVTLSCSPISGHRSVSWYQQTPGQGLQFLFEYFSETQRNKGNFPGRFSGRQFSNSRSEMNVSTLELGDSALYLCASSPATGEGETQYFGPGTRLTVL.

The chain is built from TRBV6-1 and TRBJ2-7, with D possibly being TRBD2 (6 bases). This CDR3 has 19 amino acids. Germline loops: CDR1 MNHNS, CDR2 SASEGT. Trimming took 1 base from V and 2 from J, leaving 24 bases between them. The CDR3 sequence: CASSEVFVTSRAGTYEQYF. Here the CDR3 DNA reads TGTGCCAGCAGTGAAGTGTTCGTAACTAGCAGGGCTGGCACCTACGAGCAGTACTTC.

Notes on this clonotype: It is likely a read error, because the conserved phenylalanine at the end of the CDR3 is missing. No DNA is shown, since the ends of the CDR3 on it are uncertain; the CDR3 is the one TCRdb lists. This rearrangement joins TRBV11-2 to TRBJ2-7. 14 amino acids form the CDR3, both terminal residues included. The germline gives CDR1 SGHAT, CDR2 FQNNGV. The CDR3 is CASSLDIATYEQCS.

About this clonotype itself: The junction departs from germline at one end; a sequencing error may be responsible. The chain carries TRBV6-1 and TRBJ1-6; unclear D gene. Germline V gives CDR1 MNHNS, CDR2 SASEGT. CDR3 length: 12 amino acids. The CDR3 loop reads CVSSRNNSPLHF. The CDR3 bases are TGTGTCAGCAGTCGAAATAATTCACCCCTCCACTTT.

As regards this clonotype: The conserved phenylalanine or tryptophan is not found at the CDR3 terminus, so this likely reflects a read error. The genes are TRBV29-1 and TRBJ2-5, with D uncertain. This CDR3 region has 11 residues. The germline gives CDR1 SQVTM, CDR2 ANQGSEA. CDR3 loop: CSVPLVEIQYL. The CDR3 coding sequence is TGCAGCGTCCCTCTCGTCGAGATCCAGTACTTA.

Regarding this clonotype: Given a much more abundant clone one base away, this may be a read error. The genes are TRBV28 and TRBJ1-2, with a weak D call TRBD1 (6 bases). Germline V gene sequence: CDR1 MDHEN, CDR2 SYDVKM. This CDR3 has 13 amino acids. Trimming pared 6 bases from V and 3 bases from J, leaving 11 bases between. Here the CDR3 DNA reads TGTGCCAGCAGGCTCCAGGGGCACTATGGCTACACCTTC. This translates into CASRLQGHYGYTF.

This clonotype was counted many times. The rearrangement uses TRBV20-1 and TRBJ2-3; 9 bases map to TRBD1. The V and J ends lost 6 bases and 3 bases, in that order; junction bases with no gene match: 7. The CDR3 extends over 14 amino acids. Germline assignment: CDR1 DFQATT and CDR2 SNEGSKA (reference sequence). The CDR3 reads CSASDRGVTDTQYF. The CDR3 DNA is TGCAGTGCCTCGGACAGGGGAGTAACAGATACGCAGTATTTT.

Remarks on this clonotype: A junction end diverges from the germline sequence, so it may reflect a read error. The rearrangement joins TRBV6-5 to TRBJ2-1; 10 positions match TRBD2. Germline assignment: CDR1 MNHEY and CDR2 SVGAGI. The CDR3 has 15 amino acids. The CDR3 region is CACSRGASGSGEQFF. The CDR3 region has the DNA TGTGCCTGCAGTCGAGGGGCTAGCGGGAGTGGTGAGCAGTTCTTC.

With respect to this clonotype: A much larger clone sits a single nucleotide away, making a read error possible. The chain couples TRBV4-1 to TRBJ2-3; unclear D gene. This CDR3 spans 15 amino acids. Per the germline V gene, CDR1 is MGHRA and CDR2 is YSYEKL. Written as DNA, the CDR3 is TGCCCCAGCAGCCATCCCCACCTCTTCACAGATACGCAGTATTTT. Encoded protein: CPSSHPHLFTDTQYF.

As to this clonotype: Compared with germline, one end of the junction differs, possibly owing to a read error. The chain employs TRBV6-5 and TRBJ1-1; tentative D call: TRBD1 (6 bases). The CDR3 spans 15 residues. Germline lookup yields CDR1 MNHEY and CDR2 SVGAGI. DNA of the CDR3: TGTGCCAGCAGGCAGAAGGGGGGGCCGAACACCGAAGCTTTCTTT. This gives the protein CASRQKGGPNTEAFF.

This clonotype was recorded a few times. This chain joins TRBV7-9 and TRBJ2-1; 7 bases are a match to TRBD2. The CDR3 has 13 amino acids. Germline lookup yields CDR1 SEHNR and CDR2 FQNEAQ (reference sequence). CDR3 sequence: CSTSYIGLGEQFF. CDR3 nucleotides: TGTTCGACTAGCTACATAGGGTTGGGTGAGCAGTTCTTC.

This clonotype appeared many times. The chain links TRBV29-1 to TRBJ1-4, with TRBD1 matching 9 bases. There are 15 residues in the CDR3. V shed 3 bases and J 8 bases; nucleotides not matched to a gene: 10. Germline V gene sequence: CDR1 SQVTM, CDR2 ANQGSEA. CDR3: CSVDYSGTGREKLFF. In DNA, the CDR3 is TGCAGCGTTGACTACTCCGGGACAGGGAGGGAAAAACTGTTTTTT.

For this clonotype: A read error may account for a junction end that differs from germline. The chain has TRBV10-2 and TRBJ1-5, with TRBD1 matching 8 bases. The CDR3 has 15 amino acids. Germline CDR1 reads WSHSY; CDR2 reads SAAADI. CDR3 nucleotides: TGCGCCAGCAGTGATGGGAGGACAGGGTATCAGCCCCTGCACTTT. It encodes CASSDGRTGYQPLHF.

To note about this clonotype: A read error may be the cause here, since a much bigger clone is one base away. This chain uses TRBV7-8 with TRBJ2-1, with a weak D call TRBD2 (5 bases). V was cut by 5 bases and J by 4 bases, with 9 bases left in between. The CDR3 has 13 residues. Germline CDR1 reads SGHVS; CDR2 reads FQNEAQ. CDR3 protein: CASSRGLYNEQFF. CDR3 coding DNA: TGTGCCAGCAGCCGAGGACTGTACAATGAGCAGTTCTTC.

Comment on this clonotype: One end of the junction fails to match germline, which may point to a read error. CDR3 coding DNA: TGTGCCAGCAGCCCCTCGGGAGGGTACCTAAACAGTGAAGCTTTCTTT. It specifies CASSPSGGYLNSEAFF. V usage is TRBV11-1 and J usage is TRBJ1-1, with no clear D. Germline lookup yields CDR1 SGHAT and CDR2 FQDESV (reference sequence). The CDR3 is made up of 16 amino acids. Combining the CDR3 with reference TRBV11-1 and TRBJ1-1 gives the whole variable domain EAEVAQSPRYKITEKSQAVAFWCDPISGHATLYWYRQILGQGPELLVQFQDESVVDDSQLPKDRFSAERLKGVDSTLKIQPAELGDSAMYLCASSPSGGYLNSEAFFGQGTRLTVV.

At least ten counts were recorded for this clonotype. CDR3 nucleotide sequence: TGTGCCAGCAGCATCAGCTCCTACGAGCAGTACTTC. Translation: CASSISSYEQYF. The chain couples TRBV6-2 or TRBV6-3 to TRBJ2-7; D unclear. Germline-derived CDR1 and CDR2 are MNHEY and SVGEGT. Trimming cost V 6 bases and J 0 bases, with 6 bases left between them. The CDR3 is 12 amino acids.

Turning to this clonotype: This may be a read error: a much more frequent sequence differs by one nucleotide. V and J are TRBV11-2 and TRBJ2-7; TRBD2 matches at 7 bases. CDR1 is SGHAT, CDR2 FQNNGV, per germline. The length of the CDR3 is 15 residues. The CDR3 DNA reads TGTGCCAGCAGCTTAGATAGGCGGGAGACAGACGAGCACTACTTC. Its protein product is CASSLDRRETDEHYF.

The chain's CDR3 is CASSFAGSSNTEAFF. CDR3 nucleotide sequence: TGCGCCAGCAGTTTCGCAGGGAGCTCGAACACTGAAGCTTTCTTT. The genes are TRBV5-1 and TRBJ1-1; tentative D call: TRBD1 (5 bases). There are 15 residues in the CDR3. V lost 5 bases to trimming and J lost 1 base, with 15 bases between them. In germline, CDR1 is SGHRS, CDR2 YFSETQ. The variable domain in full, with the rest retrieved from reference TRBV5-1 and TRBJ1-1, is KAGVTQTPRYLIKTRGQQVTLSCSPISGHRSVSWYQQTPGQGLQFLFEYFSETQRNKGNFPGRFSGRQFSNSRSEMNVSTLELGDSALYLCASSFAGSSNTEAFFGQGTRLTVV.

About this clonotype: Compared with germline, one end of the junction differs, possibly owing to a read error. CDR3: CASGLGGQGPYNEQFF. In DNA form, the CDR3 reads TGTGCCAGCGGCTTAGGGGGACAAGGGCCTTACAATGAGCAGTTCTTC. The chain is built from TRBV7-8 and TRBJ2-1; maybe TRBD1 (6 bases). CDR1 is SGHVS and CDR2 is FQNEAQ in the germline V gene. There are 16 residues in the CDR3.

The J gene is TRBJ2-1, the V gene TRBV19; unclear D gene. This CDR3 comprises 14 residues. The germline V and J ends were trimmed by 3 bases and 5 bases, with 11 bases remaining between them. CDR1 LNHDA and CDR2 SQIVND come from the germline V gene (reference sequence). The CDR3 reads CASSMGVQHNEQFF. CDR3 in DNA: TGTGCCAGTAGTATGGGTGTGCAACACAATGAGCAGTTCTTC. Using reference TRBV19 and TRBJ2-1 for the parts outside the CDR3, the full variable domain is DGGITQSPKYLFRKEGQNVTLSCEQNLNHDAMYWYRQDPGQGLRLIYYSQIVNDFQKGDIAEGYSVSREKKESFPLTVTSAQKNPTAFYLCASSMGVQHNEQFFGPGTRLTVL.

The V and J genes are TRBV7-9 and TRBJ1-5; 7 bases align to TRBD1. The CDR3 length is 18 residues. The V and J ends lost 1 base and 4 bases, in that order; junction bases with no gene match: 13. Looked up from germline, CDR1 is SEHNR and CDR2 is FQNEAQ (reference sequence). CDR3: CASSLETGDFVLNQPQHF. DNA of the CDR3: TGTGCCAGCAGCTTAGAAACAGGGGACTTCGTTTTGAATCAGCCCCAGCATTTT.